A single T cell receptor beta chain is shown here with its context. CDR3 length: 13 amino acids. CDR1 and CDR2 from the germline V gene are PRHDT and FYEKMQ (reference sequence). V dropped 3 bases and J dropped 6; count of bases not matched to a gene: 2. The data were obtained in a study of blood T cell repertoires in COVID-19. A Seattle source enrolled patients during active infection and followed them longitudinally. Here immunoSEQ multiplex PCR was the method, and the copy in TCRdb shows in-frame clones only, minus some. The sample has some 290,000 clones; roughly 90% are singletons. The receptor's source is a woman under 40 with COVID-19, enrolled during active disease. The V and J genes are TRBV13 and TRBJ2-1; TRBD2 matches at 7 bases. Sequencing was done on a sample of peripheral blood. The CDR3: CASSLGGANEQFF. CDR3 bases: TGTGCCAGCAGCTTGGGAGGGGCCAATGAGCAGTTCTTC.